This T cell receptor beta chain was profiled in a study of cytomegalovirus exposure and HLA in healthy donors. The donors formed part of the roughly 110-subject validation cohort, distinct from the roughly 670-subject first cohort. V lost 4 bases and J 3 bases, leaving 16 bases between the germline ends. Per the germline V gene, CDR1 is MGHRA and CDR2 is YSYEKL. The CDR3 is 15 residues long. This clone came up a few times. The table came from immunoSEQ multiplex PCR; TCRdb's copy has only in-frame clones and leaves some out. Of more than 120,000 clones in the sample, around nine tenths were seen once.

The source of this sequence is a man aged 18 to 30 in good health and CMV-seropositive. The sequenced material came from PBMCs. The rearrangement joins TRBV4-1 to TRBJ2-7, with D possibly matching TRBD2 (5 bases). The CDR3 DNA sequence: TGCGCCAGCAGCCTTACTGAGCGGAGCATCTACGAGCAGTACTTC. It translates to CASSLTERSIYEQYF.